These 32 T cell receptor beta chains share one sample of origin, sequenced in a study of blood T cell repertoires in COVID-19. Method: immunoSEQ multiplex PCR; TCRdb's copy keeps in-frame clones and lacks some. The sample carries fewer than 50,000 clones, around 80% recorded once. What was sequenced was peripheral blood. These receptors were collected from an elderly man with active or convalescent COVID-19.

This clone was detected only once. V is TRBV2 and J is TRBJ2-7; 9 bases agree with TRBD1. The germline gives CDR1 SNHLY, CDR2 FYNNEI. The CDR3 covers 13 residues. V was clipped by 10 bases and J by 2 bases; unmatched bases: 6. CDR3 region: CATRDRDTYEQYF. As DNA, the CDR3 is TGTGCCACCAGGGACAGGGACACCTACGAGCAGTACTTC.

This chain joins TRBV28 and TRBJ1-5; no firm D call. Trimming took 2 bases from V and 3 from J, leaving 8 bases between them. The CDR3 has 14 amino acids. Germline CDR1 reads MDHEN; CDR2 reads SYDVKM. The CDR3 is CASSLHGSNQPQHF. As DNA, the CDR3 is TGTGCCAGCAGTTTACACGGTTCCAATCAGCCCCAGCATTTT. The entire variable domain, with the rest obtained from reference TRBV28 and TRBJ1-5, is as follows: DVKVTQSSRYLVKRTGEKVFLECVQDMDHENMFWYRQDPGLGLRLIYFSYDVKMKEKGDIPEGYSVSREKKERFSLILESASTNQTSMYLCASSLHGSNQPQHFGDGTRLSIL.

This rearrangement joins TRBV27 to TRBJ2-2, with D perhaps matching TRBD2 (6 bases). CDR3 length: 13 residues. The V and J ends lost 5 bases and 9 bases respectively, with 13 bases between them. The germline gives CDR1 MNHEY, CDR2 SMNVEV (reference sequence). CDR3 loop: CASSLGGDRELFF. The CDR3 DNA is TGTGCCAGCAGTCTCGGAGGGGATCGGGAGCTGTTTTTT.

V and J are TRBV5-8 and TRBJ2-5, with D perhaps TRBD1 (5 bases). Trimming shortened V by 2 bases and J by 3 bases, and 11 bases separated the two germline ends. The germline V gene has CDR1 SGHTS and CDR2 YDEGEE. This CDR3 comprises 14 residues. CDR3 bases: TGTGCCAGCAGCTTCCAACAGGCGAAAGAGACCCAGTACTTC. Protein sequence: CASSFQQAKETQYF.

The gene calls are TRBV24-1 and TRBJ2-3; 9 nucleotides agree with TRBD2. Germline V gene data show CDR1 as KGHDR and CDR2 as SFDVKD. The trim removed 6 bases at V and 5 bases at J, leaving 14 bases unmatched. The CDR3 totals 17 residues. CDR3 in DNA: TGTGCCACCAGTCCCTGGGACAGTCAAGCGGGAGGAGATACGCAGTATTTT. Its translation is CATSPWDSQAGGDTQYF.

This clone showed up just once. The gene calls are TRBV5-1 and TRBJ1-1; TRBD1 is a possible D gene (6 bases). Per germline, CDR1 SGHRS and CDR2 YFSETQ. The V and J ends lost 6 bases and 1 base respectively, with 10 bases between them. This CDR3 is 13 amino acids long. The CDR3 here is CASIKDRNTEAFF. In nucleotides, the CDR3 is TGCGCCAGCATTAAGGACAGGAACACTGAAGCTTTCTTT.

The rearrangement links TRBV6-5 to TRBJ1-2, with D possibly TRBD1 on 6 matching bases. The CDR3 length is 13 residues. The V gene's germline CDR1 is MNHEY and CDR2 SVGAGI. V dropped 7 bases and J dropped 2 bases, with 11 bases sitting between them. The CDR3 DNA is TGTGCCAGCACCGAACAGGGCAACTATGGCTACACCTTC. Translation: CASTEQGNYGYTF.

The genes are TRBV19 and TRBJ1-6; D is unresolved. This CDR3 has 14 residues. Germline CDR1 is LNHDA and CDR2 is SQIVND (reference sequence). Trimming cost V 5 bases and J 3 bases, with 8 bases left between them. This CDR3 is CASSGLVYNSPLHF. The CDR3 region has the DNA TGTGCCAGTAGTGGACTCGTCTATAATTCACCCCTCCACTTT.

J is TRBJ2-7 and V is TRBV6-5, with 11 positions matching TRBD1. V shed 4 bases, J shed 0 bases, and the junction held 2 bases outside the gene matches. The CDR3 sequence is 15 residues long. Germline CDR1 and CDR2: MNHEY and SVGAGI. CDR3 in amino acids: CASSSGTGGSYEQYF. The CDR3 DNA follows: TGTGCCAGCAGTTCCGGGACAGGGGGCTCCTACGAGCAGTACTTC.

This chain links TRBV6-5 with TRBJ2-5; maybe TRBD2 (5 bases). CDR3 length equals 14 residues. In germline, CDR1 is MNHEY, CDR2 SVGAGI. V lost 1 base, J lost 0 bases, and 6 bases lay in between. The CDR3 protein is CASSYWRDQETQYF. The CDR3 nucleotides read TGTGCCAGCAGTTACTGGCGGGACCAAGAGACCCAGTACTTC.

In this sample, this clone turned up a few times. V is TRBV5-1 and J is TRBJ2-1; TRBD2 matches at 11 bases. After removal of 4 bases from V and 7 bases from J, the junction contained 7 bases not matched to a gene. The CDR3 is 15 residues long. Germline V CDR1 and CDR2: SGHRS, YFSETQ. The CDR3 DNA is TGCGCCAGCAGCCTTTTTAGCGGGAGGGATAATGAGCAGTTCTTC. Residues: CASSLFSGRDNEQFF.

The V gene is TRBV11-2, the J gene TRBJ2-1; a weak D match, TRBD2 (6 bases). CDR3 size: 17 residues. V was cut by 0 bases and J by 0 bases, with 12 bases left in between. Germline-derived CDR1 and CDR2 are SGHAT and FQNNGV. The CDR3 loop reads CASSLDWDSSSYNEQFF. CDR3 in DNA: TGTGCCAGCAGCTTAGATTGGGACTCGAGCTCCTACAATGAGCAGTTCTTC.

This rearrangement joins TRBV30 to TRBJ2-3; the match to TRBD2 covers 9 bases. CDR1 and CDR2 from the germline V gene are GTSNPN and SVGIG (reference sequence). The CDR3 covers 16 residues. V dropped 3 bases and J dropped 6; count of bases not matched to a gene: 13. The CDR3 region is CAWRREGRGRRDTQYF. CDR3 DNA sequence: TGTGCCTGGAGGCGGGAGGGCCGGGGTAGAAGGGATACGCAGTATTTT.

This CDR3 is CASSLDSGGETQYF. The CDR3 region has the DNA TGTGCCAGCAGCTTAGATTCCGGAGGAGAGACCCAGTACTTC. The gene calls are TRBV11-3 and TRBJ2-5, with a weak D call TRBD2 (5 bases). Per germline, CDR1 SGHNT and CDR2 YENEEA. Trimming shortened V by 0 bases and J by 4 bases, and 9 bases separated the two germline ends. This CDR3 region has 14 residues.

This chain joins TRBV5-4 and TRBJ2-1, with 10 bases that match TRBD2. The CDR3 consists of 16 residues. Germline values: CDR1 SGHNT, CDR2 YYREEE (reference sequence). The V and J ends lost 0 bases and 6 bases, in that order; junction bases with no gene match: 6. The CDR3 region has the DNA TGTGCCAGCAGCTTGGACGGGACTAGCGTCATCAATGAGCAGTTCTTC. Translating it yields CASSLDGTSVINEQFF.

This sequence joins TRBV11-2 and TRBJ2-7, with 9 bases identical to TRBD2. V gave up 4 bases and J gave up 4 bases; unmatched junction bases: 17. CDR3 length equals 18 residues. From germline, CDR1 is SGHAT and CDR2 FQNNGV. CDR3 DNA: TGTGCCAGCAGCTCATCGGGGGGGCTAGCGGGGAAGAAATACGAGCAGTACTTC. This translates into CASSSSGGLAGKKYEQYF.

The chain has TRBV6-5 and TRBJ1-2, with D possibly being TRBD1 (6 bases). Germline V gene lookup returns CDR1 MNHEY and CDR2 SVGAGI. There are 14 residues in the CDR3. V was pared by 8 bases and J by 4 bases, with 17 bases between. The CDR3 DNA follows: TGTGCCAGCCAGGACAGCCTAGGCCTCTATGGCTACACCTTC. It encodes CASQDSLGLYGYTF.

The chain joins TRBV15 to TRBJ2-5, with a tentative D call TRBD2 (5 bases). Germline values: CDR1 LNHNV, CDR2 YYDKDF (reference sequence). The CDR3 sequence is 16 residues long. The V and J ends lost 3 bases and 4 bases respectively, with 18 bases between them. CDR3 nucleotide sequence: TGTGCCACCAGCAGTGCCTCTAACCAACGGGGAGAGACCCAGTACTTC. This sequence encodes CATSSASNQRGETQYF.

The rearrangement uses TRBV11-2 and TRBJ1-2; D is unclear. This CDR3 is 13 amino acids long. The germline gives CDR1 SGHAT, CDR2 FQNNGV. V was shortened by 4 bases and J by 11 bases, with 17 bases between the two germline ends. Here the CDR3 reads CASSYSTSLGYTF. The CDR3 coding sequence is TGTGCCAGCAGCTACTCAACATCCCTCGGGTACACCTTC.

The chain recombines TRBV6-5 with TRBJ2-5, with D perhaps matching TRBD2 (6 bases). Trimming took off 6 bases at V and 6 bases at J, with 20 bases between the two ends. CDR3 length equals 15 residues. Germline-derived CDR1 and CDR2 are MNHEY and SVGAGI. This chain's CDR3 is CASSRGETAGQTQYF. For the CDR3, the DNA is TGTGCCAGCAGCCGCGGGGAAACTGCTGGACAGACCCAGTACTTC.

The rearrangement uses TRBV5-4 and TRBJ1-1, with D possibly TRBD1 on 5 matching bases. From germline, CDR1 is SGHNT and CDR2 YYREEE (reference sequence). This CDR3 has 15 amino acids. Trimming pared 4 bases from V and 3 bases from J, leaving 16 bases between. The CDR3 DNA reads as TGTGCCAGCAGCGTAACACCGACAGACTACACTGAAGCTTTCTTT. It translates to CASSVTPTDYTEAFF.

The chain uses TRBV28 and TRBJ2-7, with D perhaps matching TRBD2 (7 bases). The CDR3 totals 13 residues. Germline V gene lookup returns CDR1 MDHEN and CDR2 SYDVKM. Trimming shortened V by 2 bases and J by 5 bases, and 10 bases separated the two germline ends. The CDR3 spells CASSLRGGDEQYF. CDR3 nucleotides: TGTGCCAGCAGTTTAAGAGGGGGGGACGAGCAGTACTTC.

The gene calls are TRBV10-3 and TRBJ1-2; 8 bases fit TRBD1. The CDR3 is 20 amino acids. The V segment lost 1 base and the J segment 2 bases; nucleotides outside the gene matches: 18. Germline values: CDR1 ENHRY, CDR2 SYGVKD. The chain's CDR3 is CAISEFNLKGQGPSNYGYTF. CDR3 DNA: TGTGCCATCAGTGAGTTTAACCTGAAAGGACAGGGTCCCTCAAACTATGGCTACACCTTC.

The rearrangement joins TRBV5-1 to TRBJ2-5; D possibly corresponds to TRBD2 (7 bases). The CDR3 runs 13 residues. V lost 2 bases and J 5 bases, leaving 10 bases between the germline ends. Germline CDR1 SGHRS, CDR2 YFSETQ. CDR3 DNA sequence: TGCGCCAGCAGCTTACAGGGAGGGGAGACCCAGTACTTC. Encoded protein: CASSLQGGETQYF.

This rearrangement joins TRBV9 to TRBJ1-4, with no clear D. CDR1 SGDLS and CDR2 YYNGEE come from the germline V gene. Trimming removed 0 bases from V and 7 bases from J, with 13 bases in between. The CDR3 spans 15 residues. DNA of the CDR3: TGTGCCAGCAGCGTAGTCGAGTCCGGGATTGAAAAACTGTTTTTT. It translates to CASSVVESGIEKLFF.

This chain connects TRBV19 to TRBJ2-1; D possibly corresponds to TRBD2 (5 bases). Germline loops: CDR1 LNHDA, CDR2 SQIVND (reference sequence). The CDR3 totals 14 residues. V was shortened by 1 base and J by 4 bases, with 8 bases between the two germline ends. DNA of the CDR3: TGTGCCAGTAGTATAGGCGGGTTTTACAATGAGCAGTTCTTC. This encodes CASSIGGFYNEQFF.

The chain carries TRBV6-5 and TRBJ2-1; 11 bases line up with TRBD2. J was trimmed by 4 bases and V by 6 bases; bases with no gene match: 5. Germline V lookup: CDR1 MNHEY, CDR2 SVGAGI. CDR3 length: 15 residues. CDR3 sequence (DNA): TGTGCCAGCAGCCAGACTAGCGGGGTATACAATGAGCAGTTCTTC. Translated: CASSQTSGVYNEQFF.

V is TRBV28 and J is TRBJ2-3; D is unclear. V was shortened by 8 bases and J by 0 bases, with 18 bases between the two germline ends. Germline values: CDR1 MDHEN, CDR2 SYDVKM. This CDR3 spans 16 amino acids. The CDR3 loop reads CASRSPQAMSTDTQYF. CDR3 sequence (DNA): TGTGCCAGCCGTTCTCCCCAGGCAATGAGCACAGATACGCAGTATTTT.

The chain links TRBV5-1 to TRBJ2-1; 8 positions match TRBD2. J was trimmed by 8 bases and V by 1 base; bases with no gene match: 5. Germline V gene data show CDR1 as SGHRS and CDR2 as YFSETQ. CDR3 size: 14 residues. The DNA of the CDR3 is TGCGCCAGCAGCTTGAGCGGGAGAGTCGATGAGCAGTTCTTC. Translated, it gives CASSLSGRVDEQFF.

This clone was detected once. The chain carries TRBV14 and TRBJ1-4; no clear D gene. V dropped 4 bases and J dropped 8 bases, with 11 bases sitting between them. From germline, CDR1 is SGHDN and CDR2 FVKESK. The CDR3 runs to 13 residues. The CDR3 coding sequence is TGTGCCAGCAGCCGGGCTCTACAGGAAAAACTGTTTTTT. Translating gives CASSRALQEKLFF.

This chain links TRBV27 with TRBJ2-6, with D possibly TRBD1 on 5 matching bases. CDR3 size: 16 residues. V lost 5 bases and J 2 bases, leaving 13 bases between the germline ends. Germline lookup yields CDR1 MNHEY and CDR2 SMNVEV (reference sequence). As DNA, the CDR3 is TGTGCCAGCAGTATTTCTTGGGGCGCTGGGGCCAACGTCCTGACTTTC. Translating gives CASSISWGAGANVLTF.

On this clone itself: Its ends do not fully match the called genes, so a read error is possible. This chain connects TRBV4-1 to TRBJ2-1; D is ambiguous. This CDR3 has 15 amino acids. The V gene's germline CDR1 is MGHRA and CDR2 YSYEKL. The CDR3 DNA reads TGCGCCAGCAGCCAAGGCCATAGCTCCAACAATGAGCAGTTCTTC. Its translation: CASSQGHSSNNEQFF.